These T cell receptor beta chains were read from a single sample in a study of post-analysis software for immune sequencing data. TCRdb re-called the PCR reads through MiXCR, storing one row per CDR3 protein. The data contain about half a million distinct CDR3 sequences, approximately 45% of them singletons. Material for sequencing was blood. Receptors were obtained from a girl aged 5 to 17 with multiple sclerosis. Both conserved end residues are part of each CDR3. Fields, in order: V gene, clone size, CDR3 protein. Some rows have no size entry. The others give once, few or many, or a class for an expanded clone.

TRBV12-3/TRBV12-4	few	CASTITSGGYNEQFF
TRBV5-1	once	CASSPGPGEMEQYF
TRBV12-3/TRBV12-4	few	CASSIDGTLLAKNIQYF
TRBV5-1	-	CASSLRGPSQETQYF
TRBV7-8	few	CASSVISPGYGYTF
TRBV7-9	few	CASSLAGTAETQYF
TRBV28	-	CASRNSGTGTNEQYF
TRBV5-6	-	CASSPPGLAGNNEQFF
TRBV6-2/TRBV6-3	-	CASSPWTSGSGEQFF
TRBV28	-	CASSLFLGRGAYNEQFF
TRBV6-5	few	CASSYRLDYEQYF
TRBV25-1	few	CASSEYKDLGETQYF
TRBV6-2/TRBV6-3	many	CASTGPRDQETQYF
TRBV10-3	few	CAISESATGGGQPQHF
TRBV12-3/TRBV12-4	-	CASRGYPQETQYF
TRBV5-5	few	CASSLLADLYNEQFF
TRBV5-1	-	CASSLMMQGADEQYF
TRBV29-1	-	CSVAGRLNTEAFF
TRBV9	-	CASSVEGGGGISEQYF
TRBV11-2	few	CASSFLKREQFF
TRBV7-2	-	CASSLDWASGRAWQFF
TRBV10-3	-	CATWDGSQETQYF
TRBV6-1	-	CASSGWQSSGANVLTF
TRBV5-6	-	CASSLVTSLSDNSPLHF
TRBV28	-	CASRPSTENEQFF